A single sample is the source of the 5 T cell receptor beta chains below, sequenced in a study of OX40 agonist ivuxolimab in advanced cancers. The protocol was immunoSEQ multiplex PCR, while the TCRdb copy is restricted to in-frame clones and leaves out a portion. In the table there are 100,000 to 150,000 clones, 90% of which are singletons. The sample consisted of CD4+ or CD8+ T cells sorted from blood, taken in a trial of the OX40 agonist ivuxolimab. These receptors were obtained from an adult with an advanced solid tumor such as melanoma, head and neck, liver or kidney cancer.

V and J are TRBV28 and TRBJ1-5; the match to TRBD1 covers 11 bases. Losses at the gene ends were 7 bases for V and 3 bases for J; bases not matched to a gene: 14. The length of the CDR3 is 18 residues. Per germline, CDR1 MDHEN and CDR2 SYDVKM. DNA of the CDR3: TGTGCCAGCACATCTACGCCCTGGACAGGGGGCACCAATCAGCCCCAGCATTTT. Its translation: CASTSTPWTGGTNQPQHF. Filled out from reference TRBV28 and TRBJ1-5, the complete variable domain reads DVKVTQSSRYLVKRTGEKVFLECVQDMDHENMFWYRQDPGLGLRLIYFSYDVKMKEKGDIPEGYSVSREKKERFSLILESASTNQTSMYLCASTSTPWTGGTNQPQHFGDGTRLSIL.

This clone was detected only a few times. The J gene is TRBJ2-5, the V gene TRBV5-1, with D perhaps TRBD2 (6 bases). Trimming left V 0 bases short and J 6 bases short, with 15 bases between. CDR1 is SGHRS and CDR2 is YFSETQ in the germline V gene. The CDR3 is 15 amino acids. CDR3 amino acids: CASSLATGEVKTQYF. Written as DNA, the CDR3 is TGCGCCAGCAGCTTGGCGACGGGAGAGGTGAAGACCCAGTACTTC.

The genes are TRBV27 and TRBJ1-5; no firm D call. Per the germline V gene, CDR1 is MNHEY and CDR2 is SMNVEV (reference sequence). V lost 5 bases, J lost 4 bases, and 9 bases lay in between. The CDR3 spans 13 residues. As DNA, the CDR3 is TGTGCCAGCAGTGCCCAGGAGAATCAGCCCCAGCATTTT. As protein: CASSAQENQPQHF.

The chain has TRBV12-5 and TRBJ2-1; 9 nucleotides match TRBD2. The CDR3 spans 15 residues. Trimming took 4 bases from V and 5 from J; bases not matched to a gene: 6. Germline-derived CDR1 and CDR2 are LGHNT and FRNRAP. CDR3 in DNA: TGTGCTAGTGGTTGGGGCGGGAGGGCCAACAATGAGCAGTTCTTC. Translating it yields CASGWGGRANNEQFF.

This chain uses TRBV28 with TRBJ2-7; D is uncertain. The V and J ends lost 3 bases and 2 bases respectively, with 8 bases between them. The CDR3 has 13 amino acids. CDR1 and CDR2 (germline): MDHEN, SYDVKM. The CDR3 loop reads CASSLTNTYEQYF. The CDR3 DNA is TGTGCCAGCAGTTTGACAAATACCTACGAGCAGTACTTC.